This TCR beta chain was found in a study of blood T cell repertoires in COVID-19. The overall study: Sources were T cells, B-cell-depleted T cells, or PBMCs; the material itself was cDNA or gDNA.

Authors' analysis steps: Reference gene primer amplification gave nucleated cell count estimates. Some clones are missing from TCRdb's copy, which holds only in-frame ones; the method was immunoSEQ multiplex PCR. The V and J calls and clone size are taken from that table; D and trimming were inferred from the DNA. The sample consists of 200,000 or so clones, roughly 88% of them appearing once. Germline trimming cut 6 bases from V and 1 base from J; bases unmatched to any gene: 4. The CDR3 has 14 residues. From germline, CDR1 is LGHNA and CDR2 YSLEER. Specimen: peripheral blood. The chain uses TRBV4-3 and TRBJ2-5; 8 positions agree with TRBD1. The sequence was collected from a middle-aged man who had recovered from COVID-19. As DNA, the CDR3 is TGCGCCAGCAGTCCCGGGACAGGCCAAGAGACCCAGTACTTC. Protein: CASSPGTGQETQYF.